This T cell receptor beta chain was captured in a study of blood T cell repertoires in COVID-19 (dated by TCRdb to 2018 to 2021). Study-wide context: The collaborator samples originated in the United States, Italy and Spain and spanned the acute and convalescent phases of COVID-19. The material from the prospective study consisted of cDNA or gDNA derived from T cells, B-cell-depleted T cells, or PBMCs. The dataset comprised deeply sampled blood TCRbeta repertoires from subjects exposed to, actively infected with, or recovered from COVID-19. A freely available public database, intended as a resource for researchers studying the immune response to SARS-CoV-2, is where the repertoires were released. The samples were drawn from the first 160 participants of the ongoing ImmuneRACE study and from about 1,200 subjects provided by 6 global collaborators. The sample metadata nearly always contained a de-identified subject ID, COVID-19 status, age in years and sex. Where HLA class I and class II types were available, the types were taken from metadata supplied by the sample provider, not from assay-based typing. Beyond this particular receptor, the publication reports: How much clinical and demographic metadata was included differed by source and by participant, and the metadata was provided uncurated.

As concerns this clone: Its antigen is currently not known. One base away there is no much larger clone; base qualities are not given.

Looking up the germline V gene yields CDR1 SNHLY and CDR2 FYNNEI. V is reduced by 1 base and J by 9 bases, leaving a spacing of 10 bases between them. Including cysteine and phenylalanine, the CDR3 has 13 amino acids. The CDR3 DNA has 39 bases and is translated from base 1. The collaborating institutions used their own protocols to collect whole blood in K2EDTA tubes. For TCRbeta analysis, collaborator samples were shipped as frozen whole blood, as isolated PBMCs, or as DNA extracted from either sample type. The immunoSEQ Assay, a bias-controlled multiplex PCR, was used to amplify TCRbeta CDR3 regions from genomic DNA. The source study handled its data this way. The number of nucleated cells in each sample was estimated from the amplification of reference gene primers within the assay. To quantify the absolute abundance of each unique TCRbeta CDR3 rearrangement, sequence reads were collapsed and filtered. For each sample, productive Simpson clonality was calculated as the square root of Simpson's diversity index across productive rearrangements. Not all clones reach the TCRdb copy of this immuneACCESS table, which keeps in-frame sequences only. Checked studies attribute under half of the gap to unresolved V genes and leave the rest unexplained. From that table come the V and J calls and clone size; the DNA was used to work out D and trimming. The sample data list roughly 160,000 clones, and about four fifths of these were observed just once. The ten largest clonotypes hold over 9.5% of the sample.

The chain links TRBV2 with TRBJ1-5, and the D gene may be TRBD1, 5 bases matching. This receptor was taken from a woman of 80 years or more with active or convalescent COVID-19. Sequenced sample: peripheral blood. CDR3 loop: CASSEEGRGPQHF. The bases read TGTGCCAGCAGTGAAGAGGGGCGGGGGCCCCAGCATTTT.